This T cell receptor (beta chain) was sequenced during a study of metastatic and nonmetastatic thyroid tumors. The wider study: Where malignant and benign thyroid patients were concerned, repertoires were compared across blood and tumor or nodule tissue.

In the authors' methods: A papillary thyroid cancer distant-metastasis classifier was built from CDR3 differences across clinicopathological groups. MiXCR re-clonotyped the PCR reads for TCRdb. These V and J calls are TCRdb output, not the study's own analysis. The table records 20,000 or so clones, under 30% of them present only once. This clone was counted many times. Nobody among the patients had been given any treatment before thyroid surgery. The clonotype originates from a male donor with papillary thyroid cancer or a benign thyroid nodule (not recorded which). Some clones in this sample may be carry-over from other donors' samples. Sequenced input: blood.

The CDR3 bases are TGTGCCAGCAGTCCTTCCTTGGGCGGTACCGAGCAGTACTTC. Translation: CASSPSLGGTEQYF. This rearrangement joins TRBV27 to TRBJ2-7; D call uncertain. V dropped 5 bases and J dropped 6 bases, with 17 bases sitting between them. The germline V gene has CDR1 MNHEY and CDR2 SMNVEV (reference sequence). The CDR3 is made up of 14 amino acids.